The T cell receptor beta chain described here comes from a study of blood T cell repertoires in COVID-19. In the study overall: PBMCs, B-cell-depleted T cells, or T cells were the source of the cDNA or gDNA that made up the material.

The authors' processing: Researchers report that nucleated cell counts were estimated from reference gene primer amplification. TCRdb's copy holds only in-frame clones and misses some; the assay was immunoSEQ multiplex PCR. That table supplies the V and J calls and clone size; D and trimming were determined from the DNA. The sample shows roughly 230,000 clones, 80% to 90% of them seen only once. The germline gives CDR1 SGHDT, CDR2 YYEEEE. V lost 4 bases, J lost 3 bases, and 13 bases lay in between. The CDR3 runs 14 residues. The sequence was obtained from a man aged 35 to 55 with active or convalescent COVID-19. The chain links TRBV5-6 to TRBJ1-1; D perhaps matches TRBD1 (5 bases). Sequencing was carried out using peripheral blood. As DNA, the CDR3 is TGTGCCAGCAGCCCGGGGGAGGGGTACACTGAAGCTTTCTTT. Translated, it gives CASSPGEGYTEAFF.